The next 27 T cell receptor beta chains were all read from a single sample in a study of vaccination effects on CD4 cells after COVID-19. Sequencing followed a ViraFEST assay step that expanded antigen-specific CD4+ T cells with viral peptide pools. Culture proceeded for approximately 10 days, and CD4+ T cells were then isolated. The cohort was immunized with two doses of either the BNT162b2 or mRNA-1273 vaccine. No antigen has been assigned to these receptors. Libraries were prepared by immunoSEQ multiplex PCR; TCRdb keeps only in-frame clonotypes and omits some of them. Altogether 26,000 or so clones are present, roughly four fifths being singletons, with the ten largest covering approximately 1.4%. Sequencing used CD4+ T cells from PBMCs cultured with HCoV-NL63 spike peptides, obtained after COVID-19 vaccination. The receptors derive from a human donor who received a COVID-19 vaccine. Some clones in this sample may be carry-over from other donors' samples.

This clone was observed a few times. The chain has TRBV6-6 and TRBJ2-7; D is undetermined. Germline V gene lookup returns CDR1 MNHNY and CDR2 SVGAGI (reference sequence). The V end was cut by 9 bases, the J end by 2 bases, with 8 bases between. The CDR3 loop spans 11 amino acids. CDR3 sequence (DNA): TGTGCCAGTTTGGGGACCTACGAGCAGTACGTC. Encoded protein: CASLGTYEQYV.

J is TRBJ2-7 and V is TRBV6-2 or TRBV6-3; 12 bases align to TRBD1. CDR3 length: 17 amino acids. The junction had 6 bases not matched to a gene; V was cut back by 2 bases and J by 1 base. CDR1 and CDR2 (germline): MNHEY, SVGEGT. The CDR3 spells CASSYGTGGHLSYEQYF. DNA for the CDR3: TGTGCCAGCAGTTACGGGACAGGGGGCCACCTTTCCTACGAGCAGTACTTC.

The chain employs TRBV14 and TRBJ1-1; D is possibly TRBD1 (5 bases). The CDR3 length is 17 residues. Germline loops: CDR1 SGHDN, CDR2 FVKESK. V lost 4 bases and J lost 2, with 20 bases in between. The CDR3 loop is CASSLLSGHGINTEAFF. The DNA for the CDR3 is TGTGCCAGCAGCCTACTATCAGGGCACGGGATTAACACTGAAGCTTTCTTT. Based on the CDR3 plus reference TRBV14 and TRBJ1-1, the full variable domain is EAGVTQFPSHSVIEKGQTVTLRCDPISGHDNLYWYRRVMGKEIKFLLHFVKESKQDESGMPNNRFLAERTGGTYSTLKVQPAELEDSGVYFCASSLLSGHGINTEAFFGQGTRLTVV.

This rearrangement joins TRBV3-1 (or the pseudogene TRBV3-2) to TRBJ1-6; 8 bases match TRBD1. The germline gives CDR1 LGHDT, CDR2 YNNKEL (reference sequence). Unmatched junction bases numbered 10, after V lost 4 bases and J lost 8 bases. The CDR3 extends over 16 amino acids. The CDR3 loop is CASSLSVTGADSPLHF. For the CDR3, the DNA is TGTGCCAGCAGCCTTTCCGTGACAGGGGCCGATTCACCCCTCCACTTT.

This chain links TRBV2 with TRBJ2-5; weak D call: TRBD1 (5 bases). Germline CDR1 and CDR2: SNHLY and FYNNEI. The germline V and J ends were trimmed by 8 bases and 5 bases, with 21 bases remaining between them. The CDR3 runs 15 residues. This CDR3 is CASAGLRGSDETQYF. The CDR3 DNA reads TGTGCCAGCGCCGGTCTTAGGGGCTCCGACGAGACCCAGTACTTC.

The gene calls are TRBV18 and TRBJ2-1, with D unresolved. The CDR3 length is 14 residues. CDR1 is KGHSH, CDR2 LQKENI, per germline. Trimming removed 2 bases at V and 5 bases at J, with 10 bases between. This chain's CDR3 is CASSPSRAHNEQFF. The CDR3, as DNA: TGTGCCAGCTCACCAAGTCGGGCCCACAATGAGCAGTTCTTC.

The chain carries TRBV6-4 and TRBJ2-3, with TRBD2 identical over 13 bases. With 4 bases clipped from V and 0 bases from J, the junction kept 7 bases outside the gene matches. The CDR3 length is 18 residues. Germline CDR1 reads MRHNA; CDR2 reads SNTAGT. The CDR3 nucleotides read TGTGCCAGCAGTGCCTCGGGACTAGCGGGGACTAGCACAGATACGCAGTATTTT. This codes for CASSASGLAGTSTDTQYF.

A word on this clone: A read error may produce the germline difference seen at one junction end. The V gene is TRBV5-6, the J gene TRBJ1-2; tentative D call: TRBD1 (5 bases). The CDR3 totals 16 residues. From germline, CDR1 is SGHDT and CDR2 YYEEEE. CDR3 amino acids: CASTLGQALDNYGYTF. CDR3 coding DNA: TGTGCCAGCACCTTGGGGCAGGCCCTGGATAACTATGGCTACACCTTC.

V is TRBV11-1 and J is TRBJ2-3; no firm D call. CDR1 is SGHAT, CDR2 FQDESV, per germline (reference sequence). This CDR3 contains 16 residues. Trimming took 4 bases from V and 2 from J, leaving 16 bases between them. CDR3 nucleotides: TGTGCCAGCAGCTCGCTCGCCGGAATTTACACAGATACGCAGTATTTT. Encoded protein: CASSSLAGIYTDTQYF. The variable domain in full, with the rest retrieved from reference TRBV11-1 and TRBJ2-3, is EAEVAQSPRYKITEKSQAVAFWCDPISGHATLYWYRQILGQGPELLVQFQDESVVDDSQLPKDRFSAERLKGVDSTLKIQPAELGDSAMYLCASSSLAGIYTDTQYFGPGTRLTVL.

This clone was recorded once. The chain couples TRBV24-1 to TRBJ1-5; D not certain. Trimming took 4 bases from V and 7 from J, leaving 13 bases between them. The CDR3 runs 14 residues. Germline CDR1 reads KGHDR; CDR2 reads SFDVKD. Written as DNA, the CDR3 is TGTGCCACCAGTGAAAGTCTCAGTGGACAGCCCCAGCATTTT. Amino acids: CATSESLSGQPQHF.

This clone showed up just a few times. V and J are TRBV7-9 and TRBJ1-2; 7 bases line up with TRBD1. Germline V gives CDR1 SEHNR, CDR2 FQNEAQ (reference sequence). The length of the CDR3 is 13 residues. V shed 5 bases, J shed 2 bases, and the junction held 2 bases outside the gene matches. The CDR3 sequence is CASSAQGNYGYTF. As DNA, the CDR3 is TGTGCCAGCAGCGCACAGGGGAACTATGGCTACACCTTC.

CDR3 in amino acids: CASSRLQGARLFF. As DNA, the CDR3 is TGTGCCAGCAGTCGACTACAGGGGGCGCGCCTGTTTTTT. This sequence joins TRBV2 and TRBJ2-2; 9 positions agree with TRBD1. Germline-derived CDR1 and CDR2 are SNHLY and FYNNEI. J was trimmed by 14 bases and V by 5 bases; bases with no gene match: 9. The CDR3 spans 13 residues.

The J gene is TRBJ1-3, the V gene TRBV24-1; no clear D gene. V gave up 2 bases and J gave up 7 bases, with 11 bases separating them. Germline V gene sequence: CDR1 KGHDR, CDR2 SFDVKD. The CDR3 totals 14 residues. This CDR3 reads CATSDSPPRNTIYF. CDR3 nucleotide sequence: TGTGCCACCAGTGATTCCCCCCCGCGGAACACCATATATTTT.

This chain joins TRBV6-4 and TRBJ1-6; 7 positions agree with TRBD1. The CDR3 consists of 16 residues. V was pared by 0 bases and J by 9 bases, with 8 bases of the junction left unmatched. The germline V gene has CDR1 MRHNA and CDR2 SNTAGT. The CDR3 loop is CASSDSTGRPPSPLHF. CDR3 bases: TGTGCCAGCAGTGACTCGACAGGGCGCCCACCTTCACCCCTCCACTTT.

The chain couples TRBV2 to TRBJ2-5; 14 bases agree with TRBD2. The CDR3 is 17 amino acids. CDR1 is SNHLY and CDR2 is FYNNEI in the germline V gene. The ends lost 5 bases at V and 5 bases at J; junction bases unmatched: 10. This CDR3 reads CASSRGLAGDVLETQYF. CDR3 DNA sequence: TGTGCCAGCAGTAGGGGACTAGCGGGGGATGTTTTGGAGACCCAGTACTTC.

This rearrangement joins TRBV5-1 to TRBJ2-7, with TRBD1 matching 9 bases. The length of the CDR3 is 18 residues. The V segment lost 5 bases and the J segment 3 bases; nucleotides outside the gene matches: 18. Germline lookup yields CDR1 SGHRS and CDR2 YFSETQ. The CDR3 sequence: CASRYGQGPAKILYEQYV. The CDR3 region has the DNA TGCGCCAGCAGATACGGACAGGGGCCCGCCAAAATCCTCTACGAGCAGTACGTC.

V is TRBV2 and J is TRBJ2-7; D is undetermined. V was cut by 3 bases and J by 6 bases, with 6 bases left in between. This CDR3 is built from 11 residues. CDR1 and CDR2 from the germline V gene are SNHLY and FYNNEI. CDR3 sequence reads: CASSEVGEQYV. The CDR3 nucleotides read TGTGCCAGCAGTGAGGTAGGCGAGCAGTACGTC.

CDR3 sequence reads: CSAQISGVGYTF. CDR3 nucleotides: TGCAGCGCCCAAATCTCGGGGGTTGGCTACACCTTC. V is TRBV29-1 and J is TRBJ1-2, with D possibly matching TRBD1 (5 bases). This CDR3 contains 12 residues. Trimming took off 7 bases at V and 7 bases at J, with 16 bases between the two ends. Germline V lookup: CDR1 SQVTM, CDR2 ANQGSEA. The variable domain in full, completed from reference TRBV29-1 and TRBJ1-2, reads SAVISQKPSRDICQRGTSLTIQCQVDSQVTMMFWYRQQPGQSLTLIATANQGSEATYESGFVIDKFPISRPNLTFSTLTVSNMSPEDSSIYLCSAQISGVGYTFGSGTRLTVV.

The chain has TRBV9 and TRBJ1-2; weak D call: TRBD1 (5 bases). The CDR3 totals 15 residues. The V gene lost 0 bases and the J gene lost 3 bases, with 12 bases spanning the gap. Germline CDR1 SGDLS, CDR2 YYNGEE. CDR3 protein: CASSVGWGADYGYTF. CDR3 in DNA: TGTGCCAGCAGCGTAGGTTGGGGCGCAGACTATGGCTACACCTTC.

The CDR3 nucleotides are TGTGCCAGCAGCTTAATTCTCCGAGCAGATACGCAGTATTTT. Protein: CASSLILRADTQYF. The V call is TRBV7-2, the J call TRBJ2-3; D is unresolved. CDR1 is SGHTA, CDR2 FQGNSA, per germline. V was shortened by 2 bases and J by 4 bases, with 10 bases between the two germline ends. CDR3 size: 14 residues. The variable domain in full, with the rest retrieved from reference TRBV7-2 and TRBJ2-3, is GAGVSQSPSNKVTEKGKDVELRCDPISGHTALYWYRQSLGQGLEFLIYFQGNSAPDKSGLPSDRFSAERTGGSVSTLTIQRTQQEDSAVYLCASSLILRADTQYFGPGTRLTVL.

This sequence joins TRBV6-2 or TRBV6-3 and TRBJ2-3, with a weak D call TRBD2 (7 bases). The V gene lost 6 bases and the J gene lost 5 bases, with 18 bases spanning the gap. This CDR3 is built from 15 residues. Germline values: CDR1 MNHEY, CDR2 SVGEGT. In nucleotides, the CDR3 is TGTGCCAGCAGCCGGTGGGGGGGGGCCGGAGATACGCAGTATTTT. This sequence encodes CASSRWGGAGDTQYF.

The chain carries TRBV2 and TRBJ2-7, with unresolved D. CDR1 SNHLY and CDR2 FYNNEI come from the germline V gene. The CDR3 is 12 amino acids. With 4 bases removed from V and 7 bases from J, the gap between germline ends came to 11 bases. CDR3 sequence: CASSGRSEEQYV. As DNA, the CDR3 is TGTGCCAGCAGTGGACGGTCGGAAGAGCAGTACGTC.

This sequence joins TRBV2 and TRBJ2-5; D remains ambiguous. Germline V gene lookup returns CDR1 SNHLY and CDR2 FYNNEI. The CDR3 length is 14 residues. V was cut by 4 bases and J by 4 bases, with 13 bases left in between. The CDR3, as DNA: TGTGCCAGCAGTGCGAACTCGGCCCCAGAGACCCAGTACTTC. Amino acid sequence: CASSANSAPETQYF. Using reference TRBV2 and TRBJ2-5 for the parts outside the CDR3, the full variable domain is EPEVTQTPSHQVTQMGQEVILRCVPISNHLYFYWYRQILGQKVEFLVSFYNNEISEKSEIFDDQFSVERPDGSNFTLKIRSTKLEDSAMYFCASSANSAPETQYFGPGTRLLVL.

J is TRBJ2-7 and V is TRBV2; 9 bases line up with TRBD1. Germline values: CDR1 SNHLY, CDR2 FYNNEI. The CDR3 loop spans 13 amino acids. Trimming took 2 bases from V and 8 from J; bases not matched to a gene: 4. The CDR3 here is CASSESGQGKQYV. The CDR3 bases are TGTGCCAGCAGTGAATCAGGACAGGGGAAGCAGTACGTC.

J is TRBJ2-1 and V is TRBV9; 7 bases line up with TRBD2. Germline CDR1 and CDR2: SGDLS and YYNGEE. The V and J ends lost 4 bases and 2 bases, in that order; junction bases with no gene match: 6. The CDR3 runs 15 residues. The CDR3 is CASSPRGGTYNEQFF. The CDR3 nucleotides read TGTGCCAGCAGCCCCCGCGGGGGTACCTACAATGAGCAGTTCTTC.

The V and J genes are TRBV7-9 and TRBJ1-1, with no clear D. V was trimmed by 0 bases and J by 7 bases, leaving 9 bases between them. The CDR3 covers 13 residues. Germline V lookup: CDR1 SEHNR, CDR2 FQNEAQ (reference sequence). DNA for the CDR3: TGTGCCAGCAGCTTAGCAGTAAGCCTTGAAGCTTTCTTT. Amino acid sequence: CASSLAVSLEAFF.

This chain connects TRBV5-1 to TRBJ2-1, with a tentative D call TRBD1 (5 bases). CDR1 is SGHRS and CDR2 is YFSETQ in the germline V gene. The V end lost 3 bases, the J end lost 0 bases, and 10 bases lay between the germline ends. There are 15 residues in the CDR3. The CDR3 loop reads CASSSGFSSYNEQFF. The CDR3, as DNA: TGCGCCAGCAGCTCAGGGTTTAGCTCCTACAATGAGCAGTTCTTC. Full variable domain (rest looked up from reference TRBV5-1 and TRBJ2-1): KAGVTQTPRYLIKTRGQQVTLSCSPISGHRSVSWYQQTPGQGLQFLFEYFSETQRNKGNFPGRFSGRQFSNSRSEMNVSTLELGDSALYLCASSSGFSSYNEQFFGPGTRLTVL.